This paragraph reports one T cell receptor beta chain. Its antigen remains unknown. V lost 4 bases and J lost 11, with 26 bases in between. This CDR3 has 16 residues. CDR1 and CDR2 (germline): SEHNR, FQNEAQ (reference sequence). This record comes from a study of blood T cells in healthy people across ages. Study-wide background: Capturing about one barcoded beta molecule per two T cells was achieved by template switching. Study findings and constraints: Older age coincided with a roughly linear decline in TCR beta diversity per million T cells. Unsorted PBMCs blocked a conclusive comparison of naive and antigen-experienced cells.

A second PCR of roughly 6 to 12 cycles used a sample-barcoded 5' primer and a J-beta primer mix. TCRdb reprocessed the 5' RACE reads via MiXCR and lists one record per CDR3 protein. This table has around 1.1 million distinct CDR3 sequences, 30% to 40% appearing once. The TCR was taken from a man aged 18 to 30 in good health. The sample comprised blood. The rearrangement uses TRBV7-9 and TRBJ2-5; D is ambiguous. This CDR3 reads CASSSNPGNPYNEQYF. The CDR3 bases are TGTGCCAGCAGCTCAAACCCCGGTAATCCTTACAATGAGCAGTACTTC.